A selection of T cell receptor beta chains follows, all from one sample in a study of blood T cell repertoires in COVID-19. Clones were read by immunoSEQ multiplex PCR, and TCRdb kept only the in-frame ones, dropping some. The profile covers roughly 400,000 clones, with approximately 86% appearing a single time and approximately 2.1% taken by the ten largest. Sequenced sample: PBMCs or T cells enriched from blood (not recorded which). The origin of the receptors is a woman between 35 and 50 years old with acute COVID-19. Each CDR3 is given with its conserved first and last residue. The D gene is left open where the match is weak.

13,NA,TRBV18,TRBJ2-5,CASSRGVDETQYF
14,NA,TRBV25-1,TRBJ2-7,CASSEFGSSYEQYF
15,NA,TRBV7-9,TRBJ1-2,CASSFETDSQYGYTF
15,TRBD2,TRBV7-2,TRBJ2-7,CASSSYSGGASEQYF
17,TRBD2,TRBV2,TRBJ2-2,CASSVGTSGGNTGELFF
12,NA,TRBV29-1,TRBJ2-7,CSVESRGVEQYF
14,NA,TRBV9,TRBJ1-1,CASSAHTGNTEAFF
15,TRBD2,TRBV11-3,TRBJ2-5,CASSLTSGAQETQYF
15,NA,TRBV7-8,TRBJ2-5,CASSLYSLAQETQYF
13,NA,TRBV13,TRBJ2-5,CASSYNLGETQYF
14,TRBD1,TRBV7-9,TRBJ1-1,CASSSDRSFTEAFF
13,TRBD1,TRBV5-1,TRBJ1-2,CASSSDRGNGYTF
13,TRBD1,TRBV27,TRBJ1-1,CASSSRQGTEAFF
13,TRBD1,TRBV27,TRBJ1-5,CASGQGIIQPQHF
15,TRBD1,TRBV29-1,TRBJ2-7,CSVEGQGERSYEQYF
16,TRBD2,TRBV6-6,TRBJ2-5,CASSYAGTRVQETQYF
16,TRBD2,TRBV7-9,TRBJ2-5,CASSRTSGGYEETQYF
13,NA,TRBV3-1/TRBV3-2,TRBJ2-5,CASTGLAQETQYF
13,NA,TRBV6-5,TRBJ1-6,CASRGQGEYTLHF
15,NA,TRBV9,TRBJ2-6,CASSVRGSGANVLTF
10,NA,TRBV29-1,TRBJ2-3,CSVFTDTQYF
14,TRBD2,TRBV19,TRBJ2-5,CASTDGGAGETQYF
14,NA,TRBV13,TRBJ1-1,CASRWERVNTEAFF
15,TRBD1,TRBV7-6,TRBJ2-7,CASSQGQGAFYEQYF
15,TRBD1,TRBV5-5,TRBJ2-1,CASSALDRDYNEQFF
14,NA,TRBV6-1,TRBJ2-7,CASSEVLSNSEQYF
14,TRBD1,TRBV30,TRBJ1-5,CAWSLGQGRQPQHF